This TCR beta chain was recorded in a study of blood T cell repertoires in COVID-19. The CDR3 covers 16 residues. CDR1 is MDHEN, CDR2 SYDVKM, per germline. Unmatched junction bases numbered 8, after V lost 2 bases and J lost 6 bases. How the authors handled the data: Using reference gene primer amplification, nucleated cell counts were estimated. Method: immunoSEQ multiplex PCR; TCRdb's copy keeps in-frame clones and lacks some. That table is the source of V, J and clone size, and D and trimming were worked out from the DNA. The table records about 170,000 clones, around 80% of them present only once.

V and J are TRBV28 and TRBJ2-2; 8 bases fit TRBD1. This receptor was taken from a woman aged 60 to 75 with acute or convalescent COVID-19. The material sequenced was peripheral blood. The CDR3 bases are TGTGCCAGCAGTTTAGGCGGGACAGGTTACCCCGGGGAGCTGTTTTTT. This gives the protein CASSLGGTGYPGELFF.